In this sample, the clone carrying this TCR beta chain is medium-sized. Its antigen is not identified. The data belong to a study of vaccination and CD4 T cells after COVID-19. CDR1 and CDR2 (germline): MNHEY, SVGEGT. This CDR3 is 16 amino acids long. The germline V and J ends were trimmed by 2 bases and 7 bases, with 20 bases remaining between them. Sequencing of DNA taken from cultured CD4+ T cells relied on the Oncomine TCR Beta short-read assay. One entry per CDR3 protein results from TCRdb running MiXCR on the PCR reads. In the table there are roughly 14,000 distinct CDR3 sequences, about 21% of which are singletons. As to treatment: approximately nine-day PBMC culture with coronavirus spike peptide pools or control peptides (ViraFEST assay).

The sequence derives from a human donor with COVID-19. V is TRBV6-2 or TRBV6-3 and J is TRBJ1-2; D perhaps matches TRBD1 (5 bases). Material for sequencing was cultured CD4+ T cells from blood. The CDR3 reads CASSYEVYGREVGYTF. The CDR3 nucleotides read TGTGCCAGCAGTTACGAGGTGTACGGCAGGGAGGTTGGCTACACCTTC.